This TCR beta chain was identified during a study of blood T cell repertoires in COVID-19. The CDR3 is 15 amino acids. Germline V CDR1 and CDR2: KGHSH, LQKENI. Trimming pared 6 bases from V and 6 bases from J, leaving 17 bases between. Profiling relied on immunoSEQ multiplex PCR, and the TCRdb table lists in-frame clones only, not all of them. This table has approximately 210,000 clones, about 91% appearing once. The genes are TRBV18 and TRBJ2-2; possible D gene TRBD1, 6 bases. Sequencing used peripheral blood. The clonotype comes from a man under 40 with acute or convalescent COVID-19. In DNA, the CDR3 is TGTGCCAGCTCCCTAGGACAGTCAGTATCCGGGGAGCTGTTTTTT. Encoded protein: CASSLGQSVSGELFF.